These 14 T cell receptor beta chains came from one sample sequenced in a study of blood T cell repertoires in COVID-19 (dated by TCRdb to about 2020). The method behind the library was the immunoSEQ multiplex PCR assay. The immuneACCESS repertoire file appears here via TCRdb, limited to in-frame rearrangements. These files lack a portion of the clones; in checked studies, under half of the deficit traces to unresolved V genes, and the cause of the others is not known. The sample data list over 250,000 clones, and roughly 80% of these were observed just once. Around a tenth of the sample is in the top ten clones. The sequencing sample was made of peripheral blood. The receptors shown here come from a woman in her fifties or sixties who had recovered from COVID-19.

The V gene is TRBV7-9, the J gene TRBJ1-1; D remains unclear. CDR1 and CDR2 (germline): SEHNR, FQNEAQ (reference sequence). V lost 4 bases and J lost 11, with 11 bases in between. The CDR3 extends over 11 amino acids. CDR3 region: CASSYKLGAFF. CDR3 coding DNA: TGTGCCAGCAGCTACAAACTCGGGGCTTTCTTT.

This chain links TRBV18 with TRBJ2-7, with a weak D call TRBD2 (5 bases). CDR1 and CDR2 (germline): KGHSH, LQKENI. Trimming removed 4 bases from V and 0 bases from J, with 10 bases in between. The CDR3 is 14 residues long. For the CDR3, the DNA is TGTGCCAGCTCACTCGTGGGGAGCTCCTACGAGCAGTACTTC. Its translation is CASSLVGSSYEQYF.

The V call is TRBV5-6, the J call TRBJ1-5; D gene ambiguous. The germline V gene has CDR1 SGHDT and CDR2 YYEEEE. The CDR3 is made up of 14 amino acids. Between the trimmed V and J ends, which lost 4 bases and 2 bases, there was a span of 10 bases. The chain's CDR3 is CASSVRSGNQPQHF. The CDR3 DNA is TGTGCCAGCAGCGTTCGTAGCGGCAATCAGCCCCAGCATTTT.

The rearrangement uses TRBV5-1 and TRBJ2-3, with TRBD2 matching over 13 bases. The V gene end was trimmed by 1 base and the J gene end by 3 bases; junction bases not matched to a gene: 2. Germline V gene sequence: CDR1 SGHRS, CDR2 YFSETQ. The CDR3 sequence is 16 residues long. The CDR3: CASSLPGLAGTDTQYF. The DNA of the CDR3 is TGCGCCAGCAGCTTGCCGGGACTAGCGGGAACAGATACGCAGTATTTT.

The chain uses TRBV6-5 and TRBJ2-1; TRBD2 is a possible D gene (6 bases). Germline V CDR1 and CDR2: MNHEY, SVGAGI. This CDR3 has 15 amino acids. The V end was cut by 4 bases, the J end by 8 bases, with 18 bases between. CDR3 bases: TGTGCCAGCAGTTCCCGGGGGATGAGGAACGATGAGCAGTTCTTC. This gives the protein CASSSRGMRNDEQFF.

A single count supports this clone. The CDR3 DNA sequence: TGTGCCAGCAGCCCTTTCGCACTAGCGGGGAACACCGGGGAGCTGTTTTTT. It yields the protein CASSPFALAGNTGELFF. This sequence joins TRBV11-3 and TRBJ2-2; 9 nucleotides align to TRBD2. There are 17 residues in the CDR3. V shed 5 bases and J 1 base; nucleotides not matched to a gene: 8. CDR1 SGHNT and CDR2 YENEEA come from the germline V gene. Filled out from reference TRBV11-3 and TRBJ2-2, the complete variable domain reads EAGVVQSPRYKIIEKKQPVAFWCNPISGHNTLYWYLQNLGQGPELLIRYENEEAVDDSQLPKDRFSAERLKGVDSTLKIQPAELGDSAVYLCASSPFALAGNTGELFFGEGSRLTVL.

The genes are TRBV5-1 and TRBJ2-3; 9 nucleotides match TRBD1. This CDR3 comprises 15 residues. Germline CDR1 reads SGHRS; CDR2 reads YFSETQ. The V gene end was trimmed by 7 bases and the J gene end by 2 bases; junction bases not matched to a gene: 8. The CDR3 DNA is TGCGCCAGCTCTATGGGACAGGGATTCACAGATACGCAGTATTTT. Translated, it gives CASSMGQGFTDTQYF.

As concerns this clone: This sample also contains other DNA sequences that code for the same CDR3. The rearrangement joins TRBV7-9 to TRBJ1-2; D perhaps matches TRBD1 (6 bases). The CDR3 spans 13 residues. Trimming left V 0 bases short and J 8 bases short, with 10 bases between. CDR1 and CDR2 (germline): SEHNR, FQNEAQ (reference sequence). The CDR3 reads CASSLAGAGGYTF. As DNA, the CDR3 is TGTGCCAGCAGCTTAGCGGGGGCGGGCGGCTACACCTTC.

Here the CDR3 DNA reads TGTGCCAGCAACAGGGGTAATGAAAAACTGTTTTTT. Translation: CASNRGNEKLFF. The genes are TRBV2 and TRBJ1-4, with 7 bases fitting TRBD1. There are 12 residues in the CDR3. Germline V gives CDR1 SNHLY, CDR2 FYNNEI. The junction had 0 bases not matched to a gene; V was cut back by 7 bases and J by 4 bases.

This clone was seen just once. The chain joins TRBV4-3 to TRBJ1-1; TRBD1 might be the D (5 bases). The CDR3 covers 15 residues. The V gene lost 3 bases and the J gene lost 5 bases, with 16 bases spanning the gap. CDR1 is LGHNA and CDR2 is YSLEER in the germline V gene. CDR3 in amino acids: CASSQDVRGGTEAFF. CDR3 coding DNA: TGCGCCAGCAGCCAGGACGTCCGCGGGGGGACTGAAGCTTTCTTT.

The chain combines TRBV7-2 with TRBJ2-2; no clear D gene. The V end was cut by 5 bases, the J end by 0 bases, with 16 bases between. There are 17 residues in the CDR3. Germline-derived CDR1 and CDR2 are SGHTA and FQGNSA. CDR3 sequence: CASSQPYHQTNTGELFF. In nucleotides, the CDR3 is TGTGCCAGCAGCCAACCCTATCACCAAACGAACACCGGGGAGCTGTTTTTT. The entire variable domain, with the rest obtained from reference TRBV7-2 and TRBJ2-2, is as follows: GAGVSQSPSNKVTEKGKDVELRCDPISGHTALYWYRQSLGQGLEFLIYFQGNSAPDKSGLPSDRFSAERTGGSVSTLTIQRTQQEDSAVYLCASSQPYHQTNTGELFFGEGSRLTVL.

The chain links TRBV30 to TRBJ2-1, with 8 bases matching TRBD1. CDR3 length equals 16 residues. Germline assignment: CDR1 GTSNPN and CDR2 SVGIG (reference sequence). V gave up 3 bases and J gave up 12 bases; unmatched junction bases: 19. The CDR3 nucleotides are TGTGCCTGGAGCTCCAAGGGACAGGCCACCCGTTTGGGGCAGTTCTTC. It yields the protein CAWSSKGQATRLGQFF.

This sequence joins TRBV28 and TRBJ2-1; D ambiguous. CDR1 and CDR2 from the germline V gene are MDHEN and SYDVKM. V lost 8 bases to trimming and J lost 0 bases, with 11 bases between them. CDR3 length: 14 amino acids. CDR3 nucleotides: TGTGCCAGCGGTGCGACTGCCTCCTACAATGAGCAGTTCTTC. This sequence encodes CASGATASYNEQFF.

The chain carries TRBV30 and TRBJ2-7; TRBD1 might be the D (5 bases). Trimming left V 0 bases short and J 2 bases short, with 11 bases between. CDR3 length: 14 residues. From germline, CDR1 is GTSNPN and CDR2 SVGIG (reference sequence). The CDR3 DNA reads TGTGCCTGGAGTGTGGGCCTGGGGCCCTACGAGCAGTACTTC. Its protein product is CAWSVGLGPYEQYF.